The next 13 T cell receptor beta chains were all read from a single sample in a study of blood T cells in healthy people across ages. Sample-barcoded 5' priming and a J-beta primer mix drove a second PCR of about 6 to 12 cycles. TCRdb redid the calling of the 5' RACE reads with MiXCR, one entry per CDR3 protein. The table includes around 970,000 distinct CDR3 sequences, 51% detected once. The sample was blood. These receptors were obtained from a woman aged 55-70 years in good health.

The CDR3 loop is CASSSVGGDYGYTF. The DNA for the CDR3 is TGTGCCAGCAGTTCGGTGGGGGGTGACTATGGCTACACCTTC. The chain recombines TRBV28 with TRBJ1-2; a weak D match, TRBD1 (5 bases). The CDR3 consists of 14 residues. Per the germline V gene, CDR1 is MDHEN and CDR2 is SYDVKM. The V gene lost 4 bases and the J gene lost 3 bases, with 12 bases spanning the gap.

This chain links TRBV4-2 with TRBJ2-2; unclear D gene. Germline-derived CDR1 and CDR2 are LGHNA and YNFKEQ. CDR3 size: 13 residues. V was trimmed by 0 bases and J by 6 bases, leaving 5 bases between them. This CDR3 reads CASSQEAAGELFF. CDR3 nucleotide sequence: TGTGCCAGCAGCCAAGAGGCCGCCGGGGAGCTGTTTTTT.

The V gene is TRBV6-5, the J gene TRBJ2-1; the D is unclear. The J call is doubtful: the DNA matches TRBJ2-7 better. From germline, CDR1 is MNHEY and CDR2 SVGAGI. The CDR3 is made up of 14 amino acids. For the CDR3, the DNA is TGTGCCAGCAGTCCCCGGGCCGTCTACAATGAGCAGTACTTC. Amino acid sequence: CASSPRAVYNEQYF.

With regard to this clonotype: One end of the junction fails to match germline, which may point to a read error. The chain has TRBV29-1 and TRBJ2-3; tentatively, D is TRBD2 (6 bases). Germline V lookup: CDR1 SQVTM, CDR2 ANQGSEA. The CDR3 spans 13 residues. CDR3 sequence: CSGRRGSTDAQYF. The CDR3 coding sequence is TGCAGCGGGAGGAGGGGTAGCACAGATGCGCAGTATTTT.

This clonotype turned up a few times. The chain carries TRBV11-2 and TRBJ1-4; TRBD1 aligns across 9 bases. Germline CDR1 reads SGHAT; CDR2 reads FQNNGV. The ends lost 1 base at V and 6 bases at J; junction bases unmatched: 3. CDR3 length: 15 residues. The DNA of the CDR3 is TGTGCCAGCAGCTTAGGGGACAGGGATTATGAAAAACTGTTTTTT. Its translation is CASSLGDRDYEKLFF.

This clonotype has more than one count but fewer than ten. This chain links TRBV28 with TRBJ2-5; 8 positions match TRBD2. The end of the DNA fits TRBJ2-7 better, so the J call may be wrong. Germline-derived CDR1 and CDR2 are MDHEN and SYDVKM. The CDR3 covers 17 residues. The CDR3 DNA reads as TGTGCCAGCAGATTCGGAGGGGGGGGGAGCGGGAGTTACGAGCAGTACTTC. Its protein is CASRFGGGGSGSYEQYF.

The CDR3 sequence: CSAAGASYNEQFF. For the CDR3, the DNA is TGCAGTGCTGCCGGAGCCTCCTACAATGAGCAGTTCTTC. The chain combines TRBV20-1 with TRBJ2-1; no reliable D call. CDR1 and CDR2 from the germline V gene are DFQATT and SNEGSKA (reference sequence). CDR3 length equals 13 residues. V was trimmed by 5 bases and J by 0 bases, leaving 8 bases between them.

The CDR3 is CASSLTLAGGTDTQYF. Written as DNA, the CDR3 is TGTGCCAGCAGCTTAACGTTGGCGGGAGGGACAGATACGCAGTATTTT. This sequence joins TRBV7-3 and TRBJ2-3; 9 nucleotides line up with TRBD2. The CDR3 covers 16 residues. The J segment lost 3 bases and the V segment lost 0 bases, leaving 4 bases of the junction unmatched. Germline V lookup: CDR1 SGHTA, CDR2 FQGTGA.

The chain combines TRBV15 with TRBJ2-1; a possible D gene is TRBD2 (5 bases). CDR1 is LNHNV and CDR2 is YYDKDF in the germline V gene (reference sequence). Trimming cost V 0 bases and J 10 bases, with 13 bases left between them. The CDR3 is made up of 14 amino acids. The DNA of the CDR3 is TGTGCCACCAGCAGAGATCACTGGGAGCGGGAGCAGTTCTTC. It codes for CATSRDHWEREQFF.

V is TRBV4-1 and J is TRBJ2-5, with D possibly being TRBD2 (5 bases). V was shortened by 5 bases and J by 2 bases, with 15 bases between the two germline ends. The length of the CDR3 is 15 residues. The germline CDR1 and CDR2 sequences are MGHRA and YSYEKL. The CDR3 bases are TGCGCCAGCAGCGAGAGAAGAGCGGTTCAAGAGACCCAGTACTTC. Translating it yields CASSERRAVQETQYF.

This clonotype came up a few times. The gene calls are TRBV29-1 and TRBJ2-7; the D is unclear. The V gene lost 7 bases and the J gene lost 5 bases, with 24 bases spanning the gap. Per the germline V gene, CDR1 is SQVTM and CDR2 is ANQGSEA. CDR3 length: 15 residues. The CDR3 DNA is TGCAGCGCCGTTGAAACTGGTCGAGCTGGTAACGAGCAGTACTTC. It yields the protein CSAVETGRAGNEQYF.

This clonotype was seen more than once but under ten times. The J gene is TRBJ2-1, the V gene TRBV4-1, with 7 bases that match TRBD2. The ends lost 4 bases at V and 6 bases at J; junction bases unmatched: 6. Germline V gene lookup returns CDR1 MGHRA and CDR2 YSYEKL. This CDR3 has 14 amino acids. The CDR3 DNA follows: TGCGCCAGCAGCCGAGGCGGCGGGAGCAATGAGCAGTTCTTC. This gives the protein CASSRGGGSNEQFF.

This clonotype has more than one count but fewer than ten. V usage is TRBV14 and J usage is TRBJ2-5, with D tentatively TRBD2 (6 bases). CDR3 length equals 15 residues. V was cut by 1 base and J by 5 bases, with 14 bases left in between. CDR1 SGHDN and CDR2 FVKESK come from the germline V gene. CDR3 DNA sequence: TGTGCCAGCAGCCAAGTCGGGAGAGCAAGGGAGACCCAGTACTTC. This translates into CASSQVGRARETQYF.